The clone carrying this TCR beta chain appeared a single time. Antigen specificity is unknown. An end of the junction differs from the germline gene, which may be a read error. The entry originates in a study of T cells in Graves' hyperthyroidism and ophthalmopathy. Findings of the study overall: The model identified upcoming ophthalmopathy a median 6.5 months ahead of onset. Most thyroid clonotypes with frequency above 0.001 were detected in blood.

Not enrolled were patients with uncontrolled infection, other autoimmune disease, pregnancy or lactation. The diagnoses drew upon clinical symptoms, serum thyroxine and TRAb, thyroid ultrasound and orbital computed tomography. This CDR3 is built from 15 residues. The germline V gene encodes CDR1 KGHDR and CDR2 SFDVKD. Template material for amplifying TCR beta CDR3 regions consisted of RNA transcripts. The HTBI primer set drove a first-round RT-PCR of the TCR CDR3. TCRdb re-called the multiplex PCR reads with MiXCR, one entry per CDR3 protein. The repertoire has hundreds of thousands of distinct CDR3 sequences, nearly 45% of them found once; the top ten carry 6.5% to 9%.

The gene calls are TRBV24-1 and TRBJ2-5, with D possibly being TRBD1 (5 bases). The sample was peripheral blood or thyroid tissue (not recorded which). The clonotype was recovered from an adult man with Graves' disease, either hyperthyroidism or ophthalmopathy (not recorded which). The CDR3 reads CASSYSTDPRETQYF. CDR3 coding DNA: TGTGCCAGCAGTTACTCGACAGATCCCCGGGAGACCCAGTACTTC.